This is a list of T cell receptor beta chains from one sample in a study of shared clonotypes between healthy human individuals. TCRdb's table, derived via immunoSEQ multiplex PCR, lists solely in-frame clones and lacks some. Altogether fewer than 1 million clones are present, approximately 96% being singletons, with the ten largest covering under 0.25%. The specimen sequenced was naive CD8+ T cells sorted from blood. The source of these receptors is a man aged 25-45 years in good health. CDR3s leave out the opening cysteine and the closing phenylalanine or tryptophan.

J,V,CDR3
TRBJ2-2,TRBV28,ASSWDSGTGGTGELF
TRBJ2-2,TRBV27,ASSVSETGELF
TRBJ2-1,TRBV27,ASSLGTSGRASEQF
TRBJ1-2,TRBV28,ASNWESLGYT
TRBJ2-5,TRBV27,ASSPGREVGTQY
TRBJ2-2,TRBV6-5,ASKYGWNTGELF
TRBJ2-7,TRBV28,ASSPLWDFAEQY
TRBJ2-1,TRBV2,ASSPGTAPRDEQF
TRBJ2-5,TRBV9,ASSVGGGRETQY
TRBJ1-1,TRBV10-3,AISVPGPSGTEAF
TRBJ1-2,TRBV28,ASSARDRHYYGYT
TRBJ2-6,TRBV30,AWSEGSGANVLT
TRBJ2-5,TRBV5-4,ASSRDRETQY
TRBJ1-3,TRBV7-6,ASSSSGGSGNTIY
TRBJ1-1,TRBV5-4,ASSGDTGVNTEAF
TRBJ1-4,TRBV7-2,ASSSLVGIPEELF
TRBJ2-4,TRBV28,ASSFGGVHIQY
TRBJ2-3,TRBV27,ASSPSWGDRTDTQY
TRBJ2-2,TRBV14,ASSKGLAGGMNTGELF
TRBJ2-1,TRBV15,ATSRDGGAAYNEQF
TRBJ2-1,TRBV7-9,ASSSQPTGGEDNEQF
TRBJ2-4,TRBV5-1,ASSSYETGFTKNIQY
TRBJ1-1,TRBV7-9,ASSFQRGSNTEAF
TRBJ1-2,TRBV5-1,ASSLDRDGYT
TRBJ1-2,TRBV7-9,ASSFTGQGPEGYT
TRBJ2-1,TRBV28,ASRFSLSGTHNEQF
TRBJ2-7,TRBV6-1,ASRAGTGFSYEQY
TRBJ1-4,TRBV11-2,ASSFSTSANEKLF
TRBJ2-3,TRBV5-6,ASSLDPSTDTQY
TRBJ1-5,TRBV27,ASSEGTGGNQPQH
TRBJ1-2,TRBV28,ASSLRQGGDGYT
TRBJ2-3,TRBV5-1,ASSLDGTVVDTQY
TRBJ1-5,TRBV4-1,ASSQGGNYDLEPQH
TRBJ2-3,TRBV7-2,ASSLRGSTDTQY
TRBJ2-7,TRBV2,ASREGTGAVYEQY
TRBJ2-5,TRBV15,ATSRRGFRETQY
TRBJ2-7,TRBV9,ASSPRAASYEQY
TRBJ2-7,TRBV6-5,ASSSFKGYEQY
TRBJ2-1,TRBV7-9,ASSYVEGGGEQF
TRBJ2-7,TRBV28,ASSPLLAGRDYEQY
TRBJ2-7,TRBV28,ATLGRGVYEQY
TRBJ2-3,TRBV7-6,ASRLTSGRTDTQY
TRBJ1-5,TRBV5-5,ASSPETGYSNQPQH
TRBJ2-7,TRBV4-1,ASSQMTEPYEQY
TRBJ2-7,TRBV7-6,ASSLRLADGYEQY
TRBJ1-1,TRBV10-2,ASSEGGEAF
TRBJ2-2,TRBV5-1,ASSLGPFNRDRNTGELF
TRBJ2-7,TRBV4-1,ASSPLAGQYPYSYEQY
TRBJ2-3,TRBV5-5,ASSLGLAASTDTQY
TRBJ2-7,TRBV5-4,ASSLSAESGNEQY
TRBJ2-7,TRBV29-1,SVVVTGYEQY
TRBJ2-3,TRBV7-3,ASSSTNGGTDTQY
TRBJ1-5,TRBV6-5,ASSTSGPNQPQH
TRBJ2-5,TRBV28,ASKPQGWETQY
TRBJ2-5,TRBV2,ASGGGREGVRETQY
TRBJ2-5,TRBV7-8,ASNIRRASAETQY
TRBJ2-3,TRBV6-5,ASSTLAGVYTQY
TRBJ1-5,TRBV7-2,ASSSSKWGSQEGNQPQH
TRBJ2-4,TRBV9,ASSGNRDRGPHIQY
TRBJ2-1,TRBV7-9,ASSLVRVGNEQF